This section outlines one T cell receptor (beta chain) sequence together with its context. What it recognizes is unknown. This specimen belongs to a study of cytomegalovirus exposure and HLA in healthy donors. Study-wide points: Among TCR beta chains, those listed as cytomegalovirus-associated numbered about 160. The study found most TCR sequences rare, yet found some public TCRs in many donors.

Trimming left V 4 bases short and J 6 bases short, with 18 bases between. Germline V gene lookup returns CDR1 SGHTS and CDR2 YDEGEE. This CDR3 is 15 amino acids long. The PCR used 60 Vbeta and 13 Jbeta primers. TCRdb's copy holds only in-frame clones and misses some; the assay was immunoSEQ multiplex PCR. The table includes around 150,000 clones, approximately 80% detected once. Sequenced input: PBMCs. The TCR was taken from a man aged 25 to 40 in good health and CMV-seronegative. This sequence joins TRBV5-8 and TRBJ2-3; maybe TRBD2 (6 bases). CDR3 coding DNA: TGTGCCAGCAGCCCCCAGGGACTGTATTGGGATACGCAGTATTTT. This codes for CASSPQGLYWDTQYF.